This paragraph covers one T cell receptor (beta chain) sequence. Its cognate antigen is unknown. Germline V gives CDR1 SGHDT, CDR2 YYEEEE. This CDR3 is 12 amino acids long. The V and J ends lost 2 bases and 3 bases respectively, with 5 bases between them. The method was immunoSEQ multiplex PCR; TCRdb's version includes in-frame clones alone and lacks a portion of them. The data contain 55,000 to 65,000 clones, more than 80% of them singletons. This record belongs to a study of a mutant IDH1 vaccine in newly diagnosed glioma. The time point is: week 11, during vaccination. Vaccination comprised doses that each held 300 ug of mutant IDH1 20-mer peptide, plus topical imiquimod. Overall study findings and caveats: Shifts in the top peripheral T cell clonotypes seemed unrelated to pseudoprogression.

Source: PBMCs, taken from a glioma patient whose treatment included an IDH1 peptide vaccine. This TCR was recovered from a man aged 30 to 39 with glioma. The chain couples TRBV5-6 to TRBJ2-5, with a possible D match to TRBD1 (5 bases). The CDR3 region has the DNA TGTGCCAGCAGCTTAGGGGAAGAGACCCAGTACTTC. This gives the protein CASSLGEETQYF.